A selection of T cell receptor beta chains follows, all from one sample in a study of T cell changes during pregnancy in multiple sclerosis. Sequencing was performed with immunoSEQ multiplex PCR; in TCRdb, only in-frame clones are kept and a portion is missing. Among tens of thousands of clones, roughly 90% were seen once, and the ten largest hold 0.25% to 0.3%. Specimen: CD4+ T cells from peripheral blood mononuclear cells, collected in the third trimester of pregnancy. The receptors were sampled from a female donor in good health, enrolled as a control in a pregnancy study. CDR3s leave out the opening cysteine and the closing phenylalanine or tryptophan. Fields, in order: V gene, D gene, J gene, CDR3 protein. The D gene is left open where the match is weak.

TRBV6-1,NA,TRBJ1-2,ASSDVRDNYGYT
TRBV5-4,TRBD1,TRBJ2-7,ASSLPGQKYEQY
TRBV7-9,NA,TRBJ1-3,ASSPPGGGGNTIY
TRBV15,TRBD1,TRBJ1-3,ATSRDDYRGGNTIY
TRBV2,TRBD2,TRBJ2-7,ASSEWGGEQY
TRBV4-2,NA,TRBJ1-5,ASSPHKEGRLQPQH
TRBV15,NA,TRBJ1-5,ATSSSRGNQPQH
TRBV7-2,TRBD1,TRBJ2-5,ASFIGQGSQETQY
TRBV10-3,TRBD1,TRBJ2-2,ASAGQGKTGELF
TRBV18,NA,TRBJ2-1,ASSPQQENEQF
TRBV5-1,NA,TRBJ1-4,ASSLSGLTNEKLF
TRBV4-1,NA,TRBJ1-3,ASSQVPGTSGNTIY
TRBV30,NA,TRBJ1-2,AWSSGQHNGYT
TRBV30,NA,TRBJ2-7,AWSISLSYEQY
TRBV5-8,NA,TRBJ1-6,ASSYDFQGSPLH
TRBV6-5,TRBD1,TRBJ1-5,ASSGYRGQPQH
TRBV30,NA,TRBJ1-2,AWSRGANYGYT
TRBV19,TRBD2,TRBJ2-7,ASSTGREGGLSSYEQY
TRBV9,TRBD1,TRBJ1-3,ASSVRTGDDSGNTIY
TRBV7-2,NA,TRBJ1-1,ASSLWVGGSEAF
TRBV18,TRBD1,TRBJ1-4,ASSEGQGAGEKLF
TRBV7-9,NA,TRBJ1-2,ASSLGLTVSNYGYT
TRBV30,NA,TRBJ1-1,AWDPTGTDTEAF
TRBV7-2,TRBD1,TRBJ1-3,ASSLMTGGSGNTIY
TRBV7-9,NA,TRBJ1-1,ASSQQENTEAF
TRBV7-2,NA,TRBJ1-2,ASSDRTAHGYGYT
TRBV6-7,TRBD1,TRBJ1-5,ASSYATGGRLYSNQPQH
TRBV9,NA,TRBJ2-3,ASSVEHRGDTQY
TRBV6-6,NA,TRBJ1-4,AAGGEIRSEKLF
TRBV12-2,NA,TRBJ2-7,ASRLAYYDAYEQY
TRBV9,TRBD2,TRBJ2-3,ASSPGGGPSTDTQY
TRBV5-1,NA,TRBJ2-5,ASSLAGSPRGETQY
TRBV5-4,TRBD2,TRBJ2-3,ASSLGGLSTSGNTDTQY
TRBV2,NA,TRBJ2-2,ASRTTGSGELF
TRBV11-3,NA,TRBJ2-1,ASSPTTQNEQF
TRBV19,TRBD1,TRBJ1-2,ASSTRQGEIGGYT
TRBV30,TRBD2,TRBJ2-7,AWSDHPGLATSSYEQY
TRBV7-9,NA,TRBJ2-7,ASSSFGQNSYEQY
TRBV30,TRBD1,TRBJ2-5,ACDNDRAGETQY
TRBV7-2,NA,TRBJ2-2,ASTPWSSTFGELF
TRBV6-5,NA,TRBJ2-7,ASSSPGAYEQY
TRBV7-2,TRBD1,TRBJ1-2,ASSLAPDRANYGYT
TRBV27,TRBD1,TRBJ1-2,ASSATGGHYGYT
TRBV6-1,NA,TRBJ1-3,ASSEQRGFSGNTIY
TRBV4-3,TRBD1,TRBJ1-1,ASSAGQLNTEAF
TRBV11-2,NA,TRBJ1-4,ASSRTLTNEKLF
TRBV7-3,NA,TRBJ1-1,ASSLIGEGTEAF
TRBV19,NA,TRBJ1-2,ASSTPGFNYGYT
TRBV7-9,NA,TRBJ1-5,ASSLRDSNQPQH
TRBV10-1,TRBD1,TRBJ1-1,ASRPGQYNRSTEAF
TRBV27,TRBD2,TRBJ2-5,ASSLFSGGRSETQY
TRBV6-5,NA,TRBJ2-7,ASSRTTGSYEQY
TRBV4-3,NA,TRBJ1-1,ASSQRHGGTEAF
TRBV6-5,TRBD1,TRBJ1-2,ASRTGTVYGYT
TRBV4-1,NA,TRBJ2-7,ASSQVGGSNYEQY